This T cell receptor (beta chain) was recovered during a study of a mutant IDH1 vaccine in newly diagnosed glioma. Study background: Prior therapy was radiotherapy, temozolomide, or both; most received both. Study findings and constraints: Pseudoprogression seemed unlinked to shifts in top peripheral T cell clonotypes.

The repertoire was sequenced with immunoSEQ multiplex PCR; TCRdb's copy has only in-frame clones and lacks some. The sample lists approximately 31,000 clones; approximately 83% were seen once. Time point defined: week 47, end of study. Mutant IDH1 20-mer peptide, at 300 ug, made up each vaccine dose, with topical imiquimod. This clone was picked up one time. Its matching antigen is unknown. V lost 5 bases and J lost 5, with 12 bases in between. Germline V gene sequence: CDR1 SNHLY, CDR2 FYNNEI. This CDR3 spans 14 amino acids. The sequence was obtained from a man aged 30 to 45 with glioma. The chain joins TRBV2 to TRBJ1-4; maybe TRBD1 (5 bases). Sequencing was performed on PBMCs, taken from a glioma patient whose treatment included an IDH1 peptide vaccine. CDR3 coding DNA: TGTGCCAGCAGTCCTGACAGAAGCAATGAAAAACTGTTTTTT. It translates to CASSPDRSNEKLFF.